This TCR beta chain was captured in a study of early T cells in non-severe SARS-CoV-2 infection. Study findings and constraints: Matches to VDJdb favored anti-spike CD8 responses and missed private and CD4 specificities.

The germline V gene encodes CDR1 SGHNT and CDR2 YENEEA. The V end was cut by 4 bases, the J end by 15 bases, with 16 bases between. This CDR3 region has 12 residues. Comment on this clonotype: Its antigen is currently unknown.

Researchers tagged individual cDNA molecules with unique molecular identifiers. TCRdb re-derived calls from the 5' RACE reads in MiXCR, one entry per CDR3 protein. The data show some 50,000 distinct CDR3 sequences, around 9.3% seen once. This TCR was recovered from an adult who was a healthcare worker with PCR-confirmed SARS-CoV-2 infection or an uninfected control (not recorded which). The sample here was whole blood, taken at baseline. V usage is TRBV11-3 and J usage is TRBJ2-1, with D tentatively TRBD1 or TRBD2 (5 bases each). This CDR3 reads CASSSPGRTAFF. The CDR3 region has the DNA TGTGCCAGCAGCTCCCCGGGACGCACCGCGTTCTTC.